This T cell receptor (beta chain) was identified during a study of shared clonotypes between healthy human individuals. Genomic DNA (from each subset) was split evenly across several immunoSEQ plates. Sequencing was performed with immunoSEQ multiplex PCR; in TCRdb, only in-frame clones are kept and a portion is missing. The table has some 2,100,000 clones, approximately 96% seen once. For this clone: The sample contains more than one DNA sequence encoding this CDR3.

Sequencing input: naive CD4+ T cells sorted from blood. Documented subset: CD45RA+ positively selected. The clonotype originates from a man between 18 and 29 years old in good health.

The CDR3 loop is CASSRLAGEETQYF. CDR3 DNA: TGTGCCAGTAGCCGACTAGCGGGAGAAGAGACCCAGTACTTC. The chain carries TRBV19 and TRBJ2-5, with 12 nucleotides matching TRBD2. V lost 6 bases to trimming and J lost 3 bases; unmatched junction nucleotides: 2. The CDR3 length is 14 residues. Germline V lookup: CDR1 LNHDA, CDR2 SQIVND (reference sequence).